This is a list of T cell receptor beta chains from one sample in a study of Graves' ophthalmopathy and Graves' hyperthyroidism. Each CDR3 protein is one row after TCRdb ran MiXCR on the multiplex PCR reads. The repertoire holds under 200,000 distinct CDR3 sequences, with over 35% as singletons. Sequencing was done on a sample of peripheral blood. The origin of the receptors is a woman aged 40 to 50 with Graves' ophthalmopathy. Both conserved end residues are part of each CDR3. Each record gives: D gene, clone size, V gene, J gene, CDR3 protein, CDR3 DNA. The D gene is left open where the match is weak. The size of a clone is reported for some rows only, either as once, few or many, or as a class for expanded clones.

NA	NA	TRBV12-3/TRBV12-4	TRBJ1-2	CASSFAGPREGYTF	TGTGCCAGCAGTTTCGCCGGACCTCGAGAAGGCTACACCTTC
NA	many	TRBV4-3	TRBJ2-7	CASSQGTSSYEQYF	TGCGCCAGCAGCCAAGGTACATCCTCCTACGAGCAGTACTTC
TRBD1	many	TRBV7-2	TRBJ2-7	CASSLGYGTVVGIEQYF	TGTGCCAGCAGCTTAGGCTACGGGACAGTGGTAGGGATCGAGCAGTACTTC
NA	many	TRBV5-1	TRBJ2-7	CASSLAVAYEQYF	TGCGCCAGCAGCTTAGCGGTAGCCTACGAGCAGTACTTC
TRBD1	many	TRBV7-8	TRBJ1-5	CASSLGPGGTGQPQHF	TGTGCCAGCAGCTTAGGGCCAGGGGGCACCGGTCAGCCCCAGCATTTT
TRBD1	NA	TRBV15	TRBJ2-7	CATSRTGTGPYEQYF	TGTGCCACCAGCAGAACCGGGACAGGACCCTACGAGCAGTACTTC
NA	many	TRBV4-1	TRBJ2-2	CASSTAVINTGELFF	TGCGCCAGCAGCACGGCGGTCATAAACACCGGGGAGCTGTTTTTT
NA	many	TRBV19	TRBJ2-7	CASSPVGGANYEQYF	TGTGCCAGTAGTCCCGTTGGAGGGGCTAACTACGAGCAGTACTTC
NA	many	TRBV28	TRBJ1-2	CASKEGQRDYTF	TGTGCCAGCAAAGAAGGACAGAGGGACTACACCTTC
NA	NA	TRBV7-9	TRBJ2-7	CASSLTGTYEQYF	TGTGCCAGCAGCTTAACAGGGACCTACGAGCAGTACTTC
TRBD1	many	TRBV12-3/TRBV12-4	TRBJ1-3	CASRGGNRGHGNTIYF	TGTGCCAGCAGGGGGGGGAACAGGGGGCATGGAAACACCATATATTTT
TRBD1	NA	TRBV12-3/TRBV12-4	TRBJ1-2	CASSPDHRGLTNYGYTF	TGTGCCAGCAGCCCGGACCACAGGGGGCTGACCAACTATGGCTACACCTTC
NA	once	TRBV7-2	TRBJ1-2	CASSLGRPHYTF	TGTGCCAGCAGCCTAGGGCGGCCCCACTACACCTTC
TRBD1	many	TRBV3-1	TRBJ1-2	CASRPGQGNYGYTF	TGTGCCAGCAGGCCCGGACAGGGGAACTATGGCTACACCTTC
NA	many	TRBV7-2	TRBJ1-5	CASSWDGGQPQHF	TGTGCCAGCAGCTGGGACGGAGGTCAGCCCCAGCATTTT
NA	many	TRBV19	TRBJ2-7	CASSIRRDFYSYEQYF	TGTGCCAGTAGTATTCGCCGGGACTTTTACTCCTACGAGCAGTACTTC
NA	NA	TRBV7-3	TRBJ2-5	CASSLSASTETQYF	TGTGCCAGCAGCTTATCGGCTAGCACTGAGACCCAGTACTTC
NA	NA	TRBV7-8	TRBJ1-2	CASSSTGVSDGYTF	TGTGCCAGCAGCTCGACAGGTGTCTCAGATGGCTACACCTTC
NA	many	TRBV7-7	TRBJ2-3	CASSLGASSTDTQYF	TGTGCTAGCAGCCTGGGGGCTTCTAGCACAGATACGCAGTATTTT
NA	NA	TRBV20-1	TRBJ2-4	CSARVSDIQYF	TGCAGTGCTAGAGTTTCAGACATTCAGTACTTC
NA	NA	TRBV7-8	TRBJ1-2	CASSLVGRGSNYGYTF	TGTGCCAGCAGCTTAGTAGGGCGGGGCAGTAACTATGGCTACACCTTC
NA	many	TRBV30	TRBJ1-1	CAWSVEEAFF	TGTGCCTGGAGTGTTGAAGAAGCTTTCTTT
NA	NA	TRBV28	TRBJ1-5	CASSPSGRNGNQPQHF	TGTGCCAGCAGCCCAAGTGGGAGGAATGGTAATCAGCCCCAGCATTTT
NA	NA	TRBV4-1	TRBJ1-2	CASSQAEAFEQGVSGYTF	TGCGCCAGCAGCCAAGCGGAGGCGTTCGAACAGGGAGTCAGTGGCTACACCTTC
TRBD1	many	TRBV12-3/TRBV12-4	TRBJ1-2	CASSPRTGRYGYTF	TGTGCCAGCAGCCCTAGGACAGGGCGCTATGGCTACACCTTC
NA	NA	TRBV6-5	TRBJ2-7	CASRYRVRGEQYF	TGTGCCAGCAGATACAGGGTTCGAGGCGAGCAGTACTTC
NA	many	TRBV15	TRBJ2-7	CATSRVHPTVSYEQYF	TGTGCCACCAGCAGAGTTCATCCGACAGTCTCCTACGAGCAGTACTTC
NA	many	TRBV6-1	TRBJ1-6	CASSSYRDVSLHF	TGTGCCAGCAGTTCTTACAGGGACGTCTCCCTCCACTTT
NA	many	TRBV28	TRBJ1-3	CASSPYSGEGNTIYF	TGTGCCAGCAGCCCATACTCAGGGGAGGGGAACACCATATATTTT
NA	many	TRBV7-8	TRBJ1-2	CASSSQAYGYTF	TGTGCCAGCAGCTCCCAAGCTTATGGCTACACCTTC
TRBD1	NA	TRBV6-5	TRBJ1-2	CASSYGDSRYGYTF	TGTGCCAGCAGTTACGGGGACAGTCGCTATGGCTACACCTTC
NA	NA	TRBV6-2/TRBV6-3	TRBJ2-7	CASSYGLEPYEQYF	TGTGCCAGCAGTTACGGATTGGAACCCTACGAGCAGTACTTC
TRBD1	many	TRBV28	TRBJ2-5	CASSYLGTAYGGQETQYF	TGTGCCAGCAGTTATCTGGGGACAGCCTATGGAGGTCAAGAGACCCAGTACTTC
NA	few	TRBV7-2	TRBJ1-2	CASSLAGFYGYTF	TGTGCCAGCAGCTTAGCAGGGTTCTATGGCTACACCTTC
NA	many	TRBV12-3/TRBV12-4	TRBJ2-7	CASSGGPAGSEQYF	TGTGCCAGCAGTGGGGGACCGGCGGGGAGCGAGCAGTACTTC
TRBD2	NA	TRBV6-2/TRBV6-3	TRBJ2-7	CASSYVPRTSGGPSYEQYF	TGTGCCAGCAGTTACGTACCCAGGACTAGCGGGGGGCCCTCCTACGAGCAGTACTTC
TRBD1	NA	TRBV10-3	TRBJ1-1	CAISEGQGTEAFF	TGTGCCATCAGTGAGGGACAGGGCACTGAAGCTTTCTTT
NA	many	TRBV3-1	TRBJ1-1	CASSLRGTLGTEAFF	TGTGCCAGCAGCCTCAGGGGTACCCTGGGCACTGAAGCTTTCTTT
NA	few	TRBV7-3	TRBJ1-1	CASSLFGGGGNTEAFF	TGTGCCAGCAGCTTATTCGGAGGAGGAGGGAACACTGAAGCTTTCTTT
NA	many	TRBV9	TRBJ1-2	CASSPPATRLSGYTF	TGTGCCAGCAGCCCCCCCGCTACCCGCCTCAGTGGCTACACCTTC
NA	few	TRBV29-1	TRBJ1-2	CSTSHRGGYTF	TGCAGCACCAGCCACCGGGGAGGCTACACCTTC
NA	many	TRBV7-2	TRBJ1-5	CASSLDGSNQPQHF	TGTGCCAGCAGCTTAGACGGAAGCAATCAGCCCCAGCATTTT
NA	once	TRBV6-2/TRBV6-3	TRBJ2-5	CASRQLVGQYF	TGTGCCAGCAGACAACTCGTGGGCCAGTACTTC
TRBD2	many	TRBV5-1	TRBJ2-5	CASSSWTSGSGETQYF	TGCGCCAGCAGCTCCTGGACTAGCGGGAGTGGGGAGACCCAGTACTTC
NA	many	TRBV5-1	TRBJ2-4	CASSLQGTRNIQYF	TGCGCCAGCAGCTTACAGGGGACTAGGAACATTCAGTACTTC
NA	NA	TRBV19	TRBJ2-7	CASSIGTQTYEQYF	TGTGCCAGTAGTATCGGGACCCAAACCTACGAGCAGTACTTC
NA	NA	TRBV6-2/TRBV6-3	TRBJ1-1	CASSYSPDRNTEAFF	TGTGCCAGCAGTTACTCGCCAGATAGGAACACTGAAGCTTTCTTT